The source of this TCR beta chain is a study of blood T cell repertoires in COVID-19. Background on the study: T cells, B-cell-depleted T cells, or PBMCs supplied cDNA or gDNA.

As regards this clone: Distinct nucleotide sequences in the sample also encode this CDR3.

In the source study's methods: Estimation of nucleated cell counts was performed using reference gene primer amplification. Clones were read by immunoSEQ multiplex PCR, and TCRdb kept only the in-frame ones, dropping some. For V, J and clone size, that table is used; D and trimming come from the DNA. The repertoire includes roughly 40,000 clones, 88% of them detected once, and 1% to 1.5% sits in the top ten. J was trimmed by 1 base and V by 6 bases; bases with no gene match: 4. The germline gives CDR1 LNHDA, CDR2 SQIVND (reference sequence). This CDR3 region has 15 residues. The source of this sequence is a woman between 40 and 50 years old with acute or convalescent COVID-19. The chain combines TRBV19 with TRBJ1-5; 9 bases align to TRBD1. Sequencing was done on a sample of peripheral blood. The CDR3 DNA sequence: TGTGCCAGTAGGACGGGACAGGGAAGCAATCAGCCCCAGCATTTT. It encodes CASRTGQGSNQPQHF. Using reference TRBV19 and TRBJ1-5 for the parts outside the CDR3, the full variable domain is DGGITQSPKYLFRKEGQNVTLSCEQNLNHDAMYWYRQDPGQGLRLIYYSQIVNDFQKGDIAEGYSVSREKKESFPLTVTSAQKNPTAFYLCASRTGQGSNQPQHFGDGTRLSIL.